The 8 T cell receptor gamma chains below come from one sample, sequenced in a study of γδ T cells in repeated Plasmodium falciparum infection. Vgamma9/Vdelta2+ and Vdelta2-negative gammadelta T cells were flow-sorted from PBMC for bulk sequencing. TCRdb re-called the multiplex PCR reads via CATT. The sample has 28,000 or so gamma-chain clones; over 1.3% are singletons. Sample: gamma-delta T cells from blood. The receptors originated from a pool of human donors (malaria-infected and uninfected, not separated).

This clone showed up many times. A much larger clone differs from this one at a single base, so this may be a read error. The J gene is TRGJ1 or TRGJ2, the V gene TRGV2. The CDR3 is 14 amino acids. Looked up from germline, CDR1 is EGSNGY and CDR2 is YDSYNSKV. With 0 bases clipped from V and 5 bases from J, the junction kept 7 bases outside the gene matches. The CDR3 sequence is CATWDGLGDYKKLF. In DNA form, the CDR3 reads TGTGCCACCTGGGACGGGCTCGGCGATTATAAGAAACTCTTT.

Notes on this clone: The protein held in TCRdb is that of a much larger clone and does not match this DNA's translation at residue 3, likely because of a read error; the protein shown is translated from the DNA. This sequence joins TRGV8 and TRGJ1 or TRGJ2. The J gene, left out of TCRdb, was set here by checking the DNA against germline. The CDR3 covers 13 residues. Germline lookup yields CDR1 VENAVY and CDR2 YDSYNSRV. J was trimmed by 4 bases and V by 10 bases; bases with no gene match: 13. In DNA form, the CDR3 reads TGTGCCACAGCCCCACTAAAATATTATAAGAAACTCTTT. It yields the protein CATAPLKYYKKLF.

This clone was counted between two and nine times. TCRdb pairs this DNA with a much larger clone's protein that differs at residue 4, likely a read error; the protein shown was translated from the DNA. The V call is TRGV9, the J call TRGJP. TCRdb offers no J gene call, so here the DNA was matched to germline to obtain one. This CDR3 has 17 amino acids. Per the germline V gene, CDR1 is GITISATS and CDR2 is ISYDGTV (reference sequence). CDR3 DNA: TGTGCCTTGCGGGAGGATCACACAGGGTTGGGCAAAAAAATCAAGGTATTT. This sequence encodes CALREDHTGLGKKIKVF.

At least ten counts were recorded for this clone. TCRdb assigns this DNA the protein of a much larger clone, which departs from its translation at residue 8; this likely reflects a read error, and the protein shown comes from translating the DNA. J is TRGJ1 or TRGJ2 and V is TRGV9. From germline, CDR1 is GITISATS and CDR2 ISYDGTV (reference sequence). With V trimmed by 3 bases and J by 5 bases, 7 bases remained unmatched. The CDR3 runs 13 residues. CDR3 DNA sequence: TGTGCCTTGTGGGAGAAGCGGGATTATAAGAAACTCTTT. Its protein product is CALWEKRDYKKLF.

This clone was seen many times. A far larger clone is off by one base, so a read error is likely. Additional DNA sequences in this sample encode the identical CDR3. The CDR3 DNA reads as TGTGCCCTGTGGGAGGATCGGTTGGGCAAAAAAATCAAGGTATTT. It encodes CALWEDRLGKKIKVF. The rearrangement links TRGV9 to TRGJP. The CDR3 consists of 15 residues. Germline loops: CDR1 GITISATS, CDR2 ISYDGTV (reference sequence).

This clone occurred a few times. TCRdb records a much larger clone's protein for this DNA, with a difference at residue 12 that likely arises from a read error; the protein given is the translation of the DNA. This chain links TRGV9 with TRGJP. The J gene, missing from TCRdb, was assigned here through DNA to germline matching. CDR3 length: 17 residues. Per germline, CDR1 GITISATS and CDR2 ISYDGTV (reference sequence). The DNA for the CDR3 is TGTGCCTTGTGGGAGGAAGATTTCGAGTTGGGCGAAAAAATCAAGGTATTT. Translated: CALWEEDFELGEKIKVF.

About this clone: This DNA's translation differs at residue 11 from TCRdb's protein, which comes from a much larger clone; a read error is likely, and the protein shown is translated from the DNA. CDR3 bases: TGTGCCTTGTGGGAGGTCTCTTCGGGGTATGAGAAACTCTTT. Protein product: CALWEVSSGYEKLF. This sequence joins TRGV9 and TRGJ1 or TRGJ2. No J gene was available from TCRdb, and it was assigned here by a germline match of the DNA. J gave up 11 bases and V 1 base, and 14 bases lay outside the gene matches. The CDR3 contains 14 residues. CDR1 and CDR2 from the germline V gene are GITISATS and ISYDGTV (reference sequence).

This clone has more than one count but fewer than ten. The mismatch at residue 4 between this DNA's translation and the TCRdb protein of a much larger clone likely reflects a read error; the protein shown is translated from the DNA. The chain combines TRGV9 with TRGJ1 or TRGJ2. The J gene, missing from TCRdb, was assigned here through DNA to germline matching. The CDR3 runs to 11 residues. Trimming cost V 7 bases and J 9 bases; bases outside gene matches: 9. Germline-derived CDR1 and CDR2 are GITISATS and ISYDGTV (reference sequence). Here the CDR3 DNA reads TGTGCCTTGTGTGAGTTTCTTAAGAAACTCTTT. Translated: CALCEFLKKLF.